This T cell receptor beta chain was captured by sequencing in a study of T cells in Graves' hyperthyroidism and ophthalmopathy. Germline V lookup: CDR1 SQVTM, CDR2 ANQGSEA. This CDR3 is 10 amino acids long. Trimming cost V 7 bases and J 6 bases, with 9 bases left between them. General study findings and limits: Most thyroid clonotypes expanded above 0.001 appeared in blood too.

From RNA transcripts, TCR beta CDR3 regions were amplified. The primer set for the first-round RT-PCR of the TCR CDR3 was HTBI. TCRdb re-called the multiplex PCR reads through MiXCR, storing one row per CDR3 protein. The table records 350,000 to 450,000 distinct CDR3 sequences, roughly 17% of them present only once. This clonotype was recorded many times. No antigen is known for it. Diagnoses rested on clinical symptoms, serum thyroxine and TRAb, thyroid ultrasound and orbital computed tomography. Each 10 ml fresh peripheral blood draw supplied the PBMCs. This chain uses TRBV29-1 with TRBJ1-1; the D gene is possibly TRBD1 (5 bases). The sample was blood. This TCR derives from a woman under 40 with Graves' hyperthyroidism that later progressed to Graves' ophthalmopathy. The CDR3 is CSARGPEAFF. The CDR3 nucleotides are TGCAGCGCGCGGGGACCTGAAGCTTTCTTT.